A selection of T cell receptor beta chains follows, all from one sample in a study of OX40 agonist ivuxolimab in advanced cancers. The repertoire was sequenced with immunoSEQ multiplex PCR; TCRdb's copy has only in-frame clones and lacks some. The sample yields around 84,000 clones, 70% to 85% seen once. Sample: CD4+ or CD8+ T cells sorted from blood, taken in a trial of the OX40 agonist ivuxolimab. These receptor sequences come from an adult with an advanced solid tumor such as melanoma, head and neck, liver or kidney cancer. Each CDR3 is given with its conserved first and last residue. A D gene is named only where the DNA matches it firmly. Size values are once, few and many counts, or a class for expanded clones, and some rows have none.

size: NA
J: TRBJ2-1
D: TRBD2
V: TRBV29-1
DNA: TGCAGCGTTGGACTAGCGGGAGGGACCTACAATGAGCAGTTCTTC
CDR3: CSVGLAGGTYNEQFF

size: NA
J: TRBJ1-2
D: NA
V: TRBV4-1
DNA: TGCGCCAGCAGCCAACCCCGGAGGGGGGATAGCTATGGCTACACCTTC
CDR3: CASSQPRRGDSYGYTF

size: NA
J: TRBJ1-1
D: NA
V: TRBV7-2
DNA: TGTGCCAGCAGCTGGCCCCAGGGTACCCGAGCTTTCTTT
CDR3: CASSWPQGTRAFF

size: NA
J: TRBJ2-1
D: TRBD1
V: TRBV29-1
DNA: TGCAGCGCCGGAAGGGGACAGGGAGTCTACAATGAGCAGTTCTTC
CDR3: CSAGRGQGVYNEQFF

size: few
J: TRBJ2-2
D: NA
V: TRBV5-4
DNA: TGTGCCAGCAGCCCGGTTCGGAGGGGGGGGAACACCGGGGAGCTGTTTTTT
CDR3: CASSPVRRGGNTGELFF

size: once
J: TRBJ1-4
D: NA
V: TRBV30
DNA: TGTGCCTGGAGTGCCACTCGGGGGTATGGGGAAAAACTGTTTTTT
CDR3: CAWSATRGYGEKLFF

size: NA
J: TRBJ1-2
D: NA
V: TRBV30
DNA: TGTGCCTGGAGTGCGAACTATGGCTACACCTTC
CDR3: CAWSANYGYTF

size: few
J: TRBJ1-6
D: NA
V: TRBV4-2
DNA: TGTGCCAGCAGCCAAGATCTTCTTCAGTCCGCATATTCACCCCTCCACTTT
CDR3: CASSQDLLQSAYSPLHF

size: NA
J: TRBJ1-2
D: NA
V: TRBV28
DNA: TGTGCCAGCTTTGTCGGGGGCTTACACTATGGCTACACCTTC
CDR3: CASFVGGLHYGYTF

size: NA
J: TRBJ1-3
D: TRBD1
V: TRBV10-3
DNA: TGTGCCATCAGAAGGGACAGCAGCTCTGGAAACACCATATATTTT
CDR3: CAIRRDSSSGNTIYF

size: NA
J: TRBJ2-7
D: TRBD1
V: TRBV27
DNA: TGTGCCAGCAGTTCCCGGACAGGGGCCTCTTCCTACGAGCAGTACTTC
CDR3: CASSSRTGASSYEQYF

size: NA
J: TRBJ2-6
D: NA
V: TRBV5-6
DNA: TGTGCCAGCAGCTTGGTAGGGTCTGGGGCCAACGTCCTGACTTTC
CDR3: CASSLVGSGANVLTF

size: NA
J: TRBJ1-4
D: NA
V: TRBV19
DNA: TGTGCCACCCAAGCTCGGGGGAATGAAAAACTGTTTTTT
CDR3: CATQARGNEKLFF

size: NA
J: TRBJ2-2
D: NA
V: TRBV9
DNA: TGTGCCAGCAGCGTTTTCGGGCCCGGGGAGCTGTTTTTT
CDR3: CASSVFGPGELFF

size: NA
J: TRBJ2-1
D: TRBD1
V: TRBV18
DNA: TGTGCCAGCTCCCACAGGGGGCCGGATGGGTACAATGAGCAGTTCTTC
CDR3: CASSHRGPDGYNEQFF

size: NA
J: TRBJ1-2
D: NA
V: TRBV5-1
DNA: TGCGCCAGCAGCTTGGCCCCGGACACTAACTATGGCTACACCTTC
CDR3: CASSLAPDTNYGYTF

size: NA
J: TRBJ2-2
D: NA
V: TRBV19
DNA: TGTGCCAGTAGTACCGACCTGGGTTGGACCGGGGAGCTGTTTTTT
CDR3: CASSTDLGWTGELFF

size: NA
J: TRBJ1-5
D: TRBD1
V: TRBV18
DNA: TGTGCCAGCTCACTTGGGACAGGGACGAGGCAGCCCCAGCATTTT
CDR3: CASSLGTGTRQPQHF

size: NA
J: TRBJ2-1
D: NA
V: TRBV19
DNA: TGTGCCAGTAGTACTCGCCAGCGGTTGGTTTTTGAGCAGTTCTTC
CDR3: CASSTRQRLVFEQFF

size: NA
J: TRBJ1-4
D: NA
V: TRBV6-1
DNA: TGTGCCAGCAGTGAGGTTTGGGGGGGGAATGAAAAACTGTTTTTT
CDR3: CASSEVWGGNEKLFF

size: NA
J: TRBJ1-1
D: NA
V: TRBV6-6
DNA: TGTGCCAGCAGTTACCCCGGGGGCTTCGGAAACACTGAAGCTTTCTTT
CDR3: CASSYPGGFGNTEAFF

size: NA
J: TRBJ2-7
D: NA
V: TRBV6-5
DNA: TGTGCCAGCAGTTACTCGTCTGGTTCCTACGAGCAGTACTTC
CDR3: CASSYSSGSYEQYF

size: NA
J: TRBJ1-5
D: NA
V: TRBV7-2
DNA: TGTGCCAGCAGCCTAGTCGCCACGGGGCCCTCGCAGCCCCAGCATTTT
CDR3: CASSLVATGPSQPQHF

size: NA
J: TRBJ2-7
D: TRBD1
V: TRBV28
DNA: TGTGCCAGCAGTTCCCCCGGGACAGGGTCCTACGAGCAGTACTTC
CDR3: CASSSPGTGSYEQYF

size: NA
J: TRBJ2-5
D: TRBD1
V: TRBV27
DNA: TGTGCCAGCAGTTTACGAGGGACAGTACTCCAAGAGACCCAGTACTTC
CDR3: CASSLRGTVLQETQYF

size: NA
J: TRBJ2-7
D: TRBD2
V: TRBV11-2
DNA: TGTGCCAGCAGCTTAAGTGGGACTAGCGGGCGCGAGCAGTACTTC
CDR3: CASSLSGTSGREQYF

size: NA
J: TRBJ2-7
D: NA
V: TRBV19
DNA: TGTGCCAGTAGTACCTCGGGACACCCTTACGAGCAGTACTTC
CDR3: CASSTSGHPYEQYF

size: NA
J: TRBJ2-3
D: NA
V: TRBV12-5
DNA: TGTGCTAGCGCTTGGGGAGGGGGCACAAATACGCAGTATTTT
CDR3: CASAWGGGTNTQYF

size: once
J: TRBJ1-2
D: TRBD1
V: TRBV18
DNA: TGTGCCAGCTCACAACGTGGACAGGCTAACTATGGCTACACCTTC
CDR3: CASSQRGQANYGYTF

size: NA
J: TRBJ1-1
D: NA
V: TRBV7-9
DNA: TGTGCCAGCTCAGACTTCATGAACACTGAAGCTTTCTTT
CDR3: CASSDFMNTEAFF

size: few
J: TRBJ2-6
D: NA
V: TRBV6-1
DNA: TGTGCCAGCAGGGGGGAGGCTGGGGCCAACGTCCTGACTTTC
CDR3: CASRGEAGANVLTF

size: NA
J: TRBJ1-4
D: TRBD1
V: TRBV7-9
DNA: TGTGCCAGCAGCGTCACGCAGGGGGCTAATGAAAAACTGTTTTTT
CDR3: CASSVTQGANEKLFF

size: NA
J: TRBJ2-7
D: NA
V: TRBV6-6
DNA: TGTGCCAGCAGTTACGGGAGTCAAGGTGGCGAGCAGTACTTC
CDR3: CASSYGSQGGEQYF

size: NA
J: TRBJ1-1
D: NA
V: TRBV7-2
DNA: TGTGCCAGCACTGGACAGATGAACACTGAAGCTTTCTTT
CDR3: CASTGQMNTEAFF

size: NA
J: TRBJ1-2
D: TRBD1
V: TRBV30
DNA: TGTGCCTGGAAACCCCGGAGGGGACAGCGAGGCTATGGCTACACCTTC
CDR3: CAWKPRRGQRGYGYTF

size: NA
J: TRBJ2-1
D: TRBD2
V: TRBV28
DNA: TGTGCCAGCAGTTTCCCACTAGCGGGAGGCTCCTACAATGAGCAGTTCTTC
CDR3: CASSFPLAGGSYNEQFF

size: few
J: TRBJ1-1
D: TRBD1
V: TRBV9
DNA: TGTGCCAGCAGCGAACAGGGGCAGAGTGAAGCTTTCTTT
CDR3: CASSEQGQSEAFF

size: NA
J: TRBJ2-1
D: NA
V: TRBV5-8
DNA: TGTGCCAGCAGCCGTCGGAGTGAGCAGTTCTTC
CDR3: CASSRRSEQFF

size: NA
J: TRBJ2-7
D: TRBD1
V: TRBV4-3
DNA: TGCGCCAGCAGCCCTAATTTCCAGGGGGATCTCTACGAGCAGTACTTC
CDR3: CASSPNFQGDLYEQYF

size: NA
J: TRBJ2-5
D: NA
V: TRBV2
DNA: TGTGCCAGCAGTGAATGGGCAGGGGGGGGATGGAAGACCCAGTACTTC
CDR3: CASSEWAGGGWKTQYF

size: NA
J: TRBJ2-2
D: NA
V: TRBV6-1
DNA: TGTGCCAGCAGCGAAAGGACAGCCGCGAACACCGGGGAGCTGTTTTTT
CDR3: CASSERTAANTGELFF

size: NA
J: TRBJ2-1
D: TRBD2
V: TRBV4-2
DNA: TGTGCCAGCAGCCAAAATCCAGCGGGGGACAATGAGCAGTTCTTC
CDR3: CASSQNPAGDNEQFF

size: once
J: TRBJ1-1
D: NA
V: TRBV6-5
DNA: TGTGCCAGCAGTTATACCTCCAGACAGAACACTGAAGCTTTCTTT
CDR3: CASSYTSRQNTEAFF

size: once
J: TRBJ2-1
D: TRBD2
V: TRBV28
DNA: TGTGCCAGCAGTTCCGGTGGGCTAGCGGGGGTCAATGAGCAGTTCTTC
CDR3: CASSSGGLAGVNEQFF

size: NA
J: TRBJ1-1
D: NA
V: TRBV18
DNA: TGTGCCAGCTCACCACAAACGGACGTAGAAGCTTTCTTT
CDR3: CASSPQTDVEAFF